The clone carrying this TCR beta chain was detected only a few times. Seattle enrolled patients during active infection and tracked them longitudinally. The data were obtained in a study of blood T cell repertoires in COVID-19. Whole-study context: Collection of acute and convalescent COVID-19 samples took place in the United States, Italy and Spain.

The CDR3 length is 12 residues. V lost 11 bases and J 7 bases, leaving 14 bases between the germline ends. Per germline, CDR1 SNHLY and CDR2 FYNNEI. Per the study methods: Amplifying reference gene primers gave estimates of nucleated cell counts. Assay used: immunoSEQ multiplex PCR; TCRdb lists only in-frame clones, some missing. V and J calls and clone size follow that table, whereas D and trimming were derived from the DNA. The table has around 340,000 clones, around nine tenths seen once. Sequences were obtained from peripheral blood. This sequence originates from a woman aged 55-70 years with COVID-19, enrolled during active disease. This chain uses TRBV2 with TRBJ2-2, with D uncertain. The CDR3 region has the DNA TGTGCCCACAGAGCACCTGTCGGGGAGCTGTTTTTT. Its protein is CAHRAPVGELFF.